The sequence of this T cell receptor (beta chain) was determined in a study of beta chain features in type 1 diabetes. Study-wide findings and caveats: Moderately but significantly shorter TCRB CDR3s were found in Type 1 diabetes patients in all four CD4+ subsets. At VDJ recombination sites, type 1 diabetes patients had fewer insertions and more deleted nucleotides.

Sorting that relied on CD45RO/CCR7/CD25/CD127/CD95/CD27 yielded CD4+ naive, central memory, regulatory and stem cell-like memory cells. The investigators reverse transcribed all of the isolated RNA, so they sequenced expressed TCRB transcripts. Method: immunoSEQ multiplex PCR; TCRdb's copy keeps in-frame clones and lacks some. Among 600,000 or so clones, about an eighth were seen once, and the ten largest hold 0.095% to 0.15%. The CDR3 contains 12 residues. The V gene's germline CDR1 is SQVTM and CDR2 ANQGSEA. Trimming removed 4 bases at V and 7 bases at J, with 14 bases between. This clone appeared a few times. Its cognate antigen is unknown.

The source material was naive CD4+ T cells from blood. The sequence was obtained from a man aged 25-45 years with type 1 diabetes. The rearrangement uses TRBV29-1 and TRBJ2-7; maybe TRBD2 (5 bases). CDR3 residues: CSVVESGEEQYF. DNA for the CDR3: TGCAGCGTTGTGGAATCCGGGGAGGAGCAGTACTTC.